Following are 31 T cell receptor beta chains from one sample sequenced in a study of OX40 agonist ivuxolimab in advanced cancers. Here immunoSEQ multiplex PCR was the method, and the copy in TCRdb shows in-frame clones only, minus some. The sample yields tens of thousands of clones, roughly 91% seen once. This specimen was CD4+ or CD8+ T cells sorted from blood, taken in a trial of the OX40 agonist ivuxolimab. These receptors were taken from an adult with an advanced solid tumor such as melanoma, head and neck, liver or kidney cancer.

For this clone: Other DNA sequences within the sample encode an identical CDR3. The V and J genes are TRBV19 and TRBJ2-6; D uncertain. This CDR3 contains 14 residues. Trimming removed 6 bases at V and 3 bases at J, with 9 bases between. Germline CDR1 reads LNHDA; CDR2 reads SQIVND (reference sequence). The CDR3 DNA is TGTGCCAGTAGCATTGGTAGTGGGGCCAACGTCCTGACTTTC. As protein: CASSIGSGANVLTF.

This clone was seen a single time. CDR3 in amino acids: CASSVGPVAGAINQPQHF. The DNA for the CDR3 is TGTGCCAGCAGCGTAGGCCCGGTGGCAGGGGCCATCAATCAGCCCCAGCATTTT. V usage is TRBV9 and J usage is TRBJ1-5; possible D gene TRBD1, 6 bases. The CDR3 extends over 18 amino acids. V gave up 0 bases and J gave up 3 bases, with 19 bases separating them. CDR1 and CDR2 (germline): SGDLS, YYNGEE.

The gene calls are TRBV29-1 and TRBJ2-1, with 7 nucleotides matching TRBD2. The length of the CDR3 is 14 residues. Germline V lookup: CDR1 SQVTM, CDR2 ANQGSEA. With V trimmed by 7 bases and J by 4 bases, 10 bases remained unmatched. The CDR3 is CSARDYRGYNEQFF. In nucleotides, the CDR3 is TGCAGCGCCCGGGACTATCGAGGGTACAATGAGCAGTTCTTC.

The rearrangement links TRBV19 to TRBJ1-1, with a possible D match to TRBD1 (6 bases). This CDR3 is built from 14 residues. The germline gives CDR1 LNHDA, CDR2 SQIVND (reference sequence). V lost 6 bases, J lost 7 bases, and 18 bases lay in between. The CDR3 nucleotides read TGTGCCAGTAGCGGTAGACACAGGGCGGGTGAAGCTTTCTTT. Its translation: CASSGRHRAGEAFF.

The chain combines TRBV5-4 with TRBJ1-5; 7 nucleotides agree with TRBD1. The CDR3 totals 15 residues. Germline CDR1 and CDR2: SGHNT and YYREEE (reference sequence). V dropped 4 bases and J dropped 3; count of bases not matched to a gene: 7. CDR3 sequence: CASSPGQGDNQPQHF. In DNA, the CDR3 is TGTGCCAGCAGCCCCGGGCAGGGGGACAATCAGCCCCAGCATTTT.

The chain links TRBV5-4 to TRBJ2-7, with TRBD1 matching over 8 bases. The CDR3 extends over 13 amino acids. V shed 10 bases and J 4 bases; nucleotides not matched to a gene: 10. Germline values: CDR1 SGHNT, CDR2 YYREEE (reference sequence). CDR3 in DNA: TGTGCCGCCCACGGACAGGGCAAGTACGAGCAGTACTTC. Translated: CAAHGQGKYEQYF. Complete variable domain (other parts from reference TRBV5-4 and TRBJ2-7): ETGVTQSPTHLIKTRGQQVTLRCSSQSGHNTVSWYQQALGQGPQFIFQYYREEENGRGNFPPRFSGLQFPNYSSELNVNALELDDSALYLCAAHGQGKYEQYFGPGTRLTVT.

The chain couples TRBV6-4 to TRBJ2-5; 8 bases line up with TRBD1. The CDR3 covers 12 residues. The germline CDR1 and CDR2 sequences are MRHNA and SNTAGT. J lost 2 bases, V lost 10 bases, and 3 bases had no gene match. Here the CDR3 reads CAIGQGQETQYF. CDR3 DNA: TGTGCCATTGGACAGGGTCAAGAGACCCAGTACTTC.

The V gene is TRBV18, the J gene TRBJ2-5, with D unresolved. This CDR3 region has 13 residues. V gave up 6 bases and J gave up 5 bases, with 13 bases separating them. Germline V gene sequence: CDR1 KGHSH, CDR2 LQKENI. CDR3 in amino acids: CASSRSKFETQYF. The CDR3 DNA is TGTGCCAGCTCCCGGTCGAAGTTTGAGACCCAGTACTTC.

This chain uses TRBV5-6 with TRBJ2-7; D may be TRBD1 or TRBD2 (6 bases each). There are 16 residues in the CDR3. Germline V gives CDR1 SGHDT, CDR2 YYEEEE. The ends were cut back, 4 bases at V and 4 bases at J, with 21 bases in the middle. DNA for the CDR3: TGTGCCAGCAGCCAGGGGTGGGGGGCTGCTATATACGAGCAGTACTTC. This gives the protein CASSQGWGAAIYEQYF.

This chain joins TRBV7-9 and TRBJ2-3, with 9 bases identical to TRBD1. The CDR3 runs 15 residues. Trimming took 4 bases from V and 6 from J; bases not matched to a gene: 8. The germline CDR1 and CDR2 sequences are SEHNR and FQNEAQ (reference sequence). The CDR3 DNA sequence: TGTGCCAGCAGCTACGGGACTGACAGGGGGGATACGCAGTATTTT. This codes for CASSYGTDRGDTQYF.

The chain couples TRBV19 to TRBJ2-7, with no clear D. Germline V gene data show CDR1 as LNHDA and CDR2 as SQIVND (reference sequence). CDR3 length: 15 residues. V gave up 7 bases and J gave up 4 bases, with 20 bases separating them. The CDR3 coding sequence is TGTGCCAGTACCCAAGGGAAAAACGGCAGGTACGAGCAGTACTTC. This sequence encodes CASTQGKNGRYEQYF.

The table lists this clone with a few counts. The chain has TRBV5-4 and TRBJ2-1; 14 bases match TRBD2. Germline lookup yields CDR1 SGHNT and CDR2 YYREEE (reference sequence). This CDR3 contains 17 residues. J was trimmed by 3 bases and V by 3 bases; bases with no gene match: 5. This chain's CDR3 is CASSSGLAGGGYNEQFF. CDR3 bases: TGTGCCAGCAGCTCCGGACTAGCGGGAGGAGGCTACAATGAGCAGTTCTTC.

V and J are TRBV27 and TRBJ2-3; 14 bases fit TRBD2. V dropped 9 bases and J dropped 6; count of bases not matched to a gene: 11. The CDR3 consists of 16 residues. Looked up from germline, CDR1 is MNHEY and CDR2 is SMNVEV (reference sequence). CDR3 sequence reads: CASRYGTSGRRDTQYF. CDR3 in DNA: TGTGCCAGTAGGTACGGGACTAGCGGGAGAAGGGATACGCAGTATTTT.

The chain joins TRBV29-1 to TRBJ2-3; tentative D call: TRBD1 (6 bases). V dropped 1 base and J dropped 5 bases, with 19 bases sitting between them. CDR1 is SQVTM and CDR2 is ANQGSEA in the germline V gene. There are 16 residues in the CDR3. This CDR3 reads CSVEGETGTIGDTQYF. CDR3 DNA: TGCAGCGTTGAAGGAGAGACAGGCACTATCGGAGATACGCAGTATTTT.

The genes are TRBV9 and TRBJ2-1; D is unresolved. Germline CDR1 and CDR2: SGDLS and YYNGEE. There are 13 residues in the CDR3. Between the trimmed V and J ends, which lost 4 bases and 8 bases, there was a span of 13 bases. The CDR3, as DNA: TGTGCCAGCAGCTTCCGCGCGGAGCATGAGCAGTTCTTC. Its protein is CASSFRAEHEQFF.

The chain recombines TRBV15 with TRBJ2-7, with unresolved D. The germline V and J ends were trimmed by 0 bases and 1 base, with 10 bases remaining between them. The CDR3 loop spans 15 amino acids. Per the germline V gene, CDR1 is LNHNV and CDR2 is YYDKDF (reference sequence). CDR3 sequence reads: CATSRDRGTSYEQYF. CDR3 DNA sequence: TGTGCCACCAGCAGAGATCGCGGAACTTCCTACGAGCAGTACTTC.

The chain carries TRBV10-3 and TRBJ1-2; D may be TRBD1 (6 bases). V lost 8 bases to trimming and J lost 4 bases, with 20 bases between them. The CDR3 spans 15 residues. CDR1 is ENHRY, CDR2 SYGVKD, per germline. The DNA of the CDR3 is TGTGCCATCTCCCCCTTATCGGGGGCGGGCTATGGCTACACCTTC. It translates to CAISPLSGAGYGYTF.

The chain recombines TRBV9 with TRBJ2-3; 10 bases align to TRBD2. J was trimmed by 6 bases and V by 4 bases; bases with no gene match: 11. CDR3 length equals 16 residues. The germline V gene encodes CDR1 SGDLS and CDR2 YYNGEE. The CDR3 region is CASSPGSSGRGDTQYF. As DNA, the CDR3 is TGTGCCAGCAGCCCAGGGTCTAGCGGGAGAGGGGATACGCAGTATTTT.

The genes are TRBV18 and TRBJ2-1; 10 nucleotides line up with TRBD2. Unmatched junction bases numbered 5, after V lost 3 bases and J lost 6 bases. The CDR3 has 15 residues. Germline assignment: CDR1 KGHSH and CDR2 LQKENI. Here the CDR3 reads CASSPPSGSTNEQFF. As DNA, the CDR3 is TGTGCCAGCTCACCTCCTAGCGGGAGCACCAATGAGCAGTTCTTC.

CDR3 in DNA: TGTGCCAGCAGCCAAGGACTAGCCATTTCCAATGAGCAGTTCTTC. Translation gives CASSQGLAISNEQFF. The gene calls are TRBV7-9 and TRBJ2-1, with 8 bases identical to TRBD2. The V gene's germline CDR1 is SEHNR and CDR2 FQNEAQ (reference sequence). Losses at the gene ends were 5 bases for V and 6 bases for J; bases not matched to a gene: 9. The CDR3 has 15 amino acids.

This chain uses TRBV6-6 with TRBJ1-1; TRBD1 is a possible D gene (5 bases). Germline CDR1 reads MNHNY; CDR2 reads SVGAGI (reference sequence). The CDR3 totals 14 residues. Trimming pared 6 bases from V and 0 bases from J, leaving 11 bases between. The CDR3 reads CASSTTAMNTEAFF. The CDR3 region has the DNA TGTGCCAGCAGCACGACAGCTATGAACACTGAAGCTTTCTTT.

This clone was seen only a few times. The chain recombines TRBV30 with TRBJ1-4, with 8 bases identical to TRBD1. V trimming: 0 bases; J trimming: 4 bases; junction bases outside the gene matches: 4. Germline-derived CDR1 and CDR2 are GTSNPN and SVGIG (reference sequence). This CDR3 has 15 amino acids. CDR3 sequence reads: CAWSVPGQVNEKLFF. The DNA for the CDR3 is TGTGCCTGGAGTGTACCGGGACAGGTTAATGAAAAACTGTTTTTT.

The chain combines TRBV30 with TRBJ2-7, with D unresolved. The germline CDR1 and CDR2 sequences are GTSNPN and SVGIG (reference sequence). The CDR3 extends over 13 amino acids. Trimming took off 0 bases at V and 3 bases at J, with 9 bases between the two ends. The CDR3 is CAWSVGSLYEQYF. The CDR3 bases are TGTGCCTGGAGTGTTGGGTCACTCTACGAGCAGTACTTC. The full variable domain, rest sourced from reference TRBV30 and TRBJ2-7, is SQTIHQWPATLVQPVGSPLSLECTVEGTSNPNLYWYRQAAGRGLQLLFYSVGIGQISSEVPQNLSASRPQDRQFILSSKKLLLSDSGFYLCAWSVGSLYEQYFGPGTRLTVT.

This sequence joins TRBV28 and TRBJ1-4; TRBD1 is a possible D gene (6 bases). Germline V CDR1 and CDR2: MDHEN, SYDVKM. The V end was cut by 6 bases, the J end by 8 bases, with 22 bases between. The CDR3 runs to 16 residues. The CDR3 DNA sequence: TGTGCCAGCAGACCCGGCGGGGGCGCACTGGGGGAAAAACTGTTTTTT. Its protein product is CASRPGGGALGEKLFF.

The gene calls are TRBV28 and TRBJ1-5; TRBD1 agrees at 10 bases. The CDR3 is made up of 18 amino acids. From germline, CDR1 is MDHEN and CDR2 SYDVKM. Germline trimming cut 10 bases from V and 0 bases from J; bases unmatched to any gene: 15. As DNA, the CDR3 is TGTGCCACCTTGGGTCCGGGGACAGGGGCCCATAGCAATCAGCCCCAGCATTTT. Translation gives CATLGPGTGAHSNQPQHF.

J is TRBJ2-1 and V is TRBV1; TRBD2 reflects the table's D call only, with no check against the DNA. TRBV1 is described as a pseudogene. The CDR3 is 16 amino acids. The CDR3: CTSSPPGERSYNEQFF. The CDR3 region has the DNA TGCACCAGCAGCCCCCCCGGCGAGCGCTCCTACAATGAGCAGTTCTTC.

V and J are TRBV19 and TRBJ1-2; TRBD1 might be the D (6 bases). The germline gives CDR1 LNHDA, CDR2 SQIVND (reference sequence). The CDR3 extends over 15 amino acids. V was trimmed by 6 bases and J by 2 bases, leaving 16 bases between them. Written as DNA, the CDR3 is TGTGCCAGTAGGGACGGTGGGGGGCACAACTATGGCTACACCTTC. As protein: CASRDGGGHNYGYTF.

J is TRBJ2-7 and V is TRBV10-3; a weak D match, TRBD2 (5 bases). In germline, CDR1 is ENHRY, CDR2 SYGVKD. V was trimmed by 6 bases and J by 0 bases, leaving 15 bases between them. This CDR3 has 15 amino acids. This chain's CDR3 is CAISGKTVSSYEQYF. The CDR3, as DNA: TGTGCCATCAGCGGGAAGACGGTTAGCTCCTACGAGCAGTACTTC.

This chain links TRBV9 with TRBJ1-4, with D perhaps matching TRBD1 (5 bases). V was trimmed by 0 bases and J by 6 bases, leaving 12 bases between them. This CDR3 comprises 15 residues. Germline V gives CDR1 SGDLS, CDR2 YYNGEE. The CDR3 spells CASSVGLGAYEKLFF. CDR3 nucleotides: TGTGCCAGCAGCGTAGGTTTAGGGGCGTATGAAAAACTGTTTTTT.

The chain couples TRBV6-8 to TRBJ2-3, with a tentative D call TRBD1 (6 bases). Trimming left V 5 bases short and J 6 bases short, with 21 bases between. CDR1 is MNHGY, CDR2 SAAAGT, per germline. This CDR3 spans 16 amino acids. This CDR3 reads CASSANPGHTPDTQYF. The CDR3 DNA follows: TGTGCCAGCAGTGCCAATCCGGGACACACGCCGGATACGCAGTATTTT.

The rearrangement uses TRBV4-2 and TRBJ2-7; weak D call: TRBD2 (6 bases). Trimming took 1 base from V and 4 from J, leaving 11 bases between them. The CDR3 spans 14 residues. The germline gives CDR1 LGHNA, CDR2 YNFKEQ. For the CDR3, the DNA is TGTGCCAGCAGCCAAGTCCGGGGGATTTACGAGCAGTACTTC. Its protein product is CASSQVRGIYEQYF.